Detailed here is one TCR beta chain. The data were taken from a study of blood T cell repertoires in COVID-19. Produced via immunoSEQ multiplex PCR; TCRdb's table is partial and in-frame only. The table includes approximately 670,000 clones, about 90% detected once. The sequence derives from a woman under 30 with acute or convalescent COVID-19. The sequenced sample was peripheral blood.

The CDR3 protein is CASSRTGGGINQPQHF. CDR3 nucleotides: TGTGCCAGTAGTCGGACGGGCGGGGGTATCAATCAGCCCCAGCATTTT. This chain connects TRBV19 to TRBJ1-5, with D maybe TRBD1 (5 bases). CDR1 LNHDA and CDR2 SQIVND come from the germline V gene (reference sequence). The CDR3 length is 16 residues. The V end lost 5 bases, the J end lost 3 bases, and 17 bases lay between the germline ends.